This T cell receptor beta chain was identified in a study of blood T cells in healthy people across ages. Alongside a J-beta primer mix, a sample-barcoded 5' primer served in a second PCR lasting about 6 to 11 cycles. TCRdb passed the 5' RACE reads through MiXCR, listing each CDR3 protein once. The top ten clones hold 15% to 20% of a sample with 920,000 or so distinct CDR3 sequences, over 35% of them seen once. The V and J ends lost 4 bases and 6 bases respectively, with 13 bases between them. From germline, CDR1 is SQVTM and CDR2 ANQGSEA. The CDR3 length is 12 residues. There are a few counts of this clonotype.

This clonotype originated in a woman aged 60-75 years in good health. The specimen was blood. The chain recombines TRBV29-1 with TRBJ2-7; TRBD1 is a possible D gene (5 bases). CDR3 sequence: CSVVEGVGEQYF. CDR3 in DNA: TGCAGCGTTGTGGAAGGGGTAGGCGAGCAGTACTTC.